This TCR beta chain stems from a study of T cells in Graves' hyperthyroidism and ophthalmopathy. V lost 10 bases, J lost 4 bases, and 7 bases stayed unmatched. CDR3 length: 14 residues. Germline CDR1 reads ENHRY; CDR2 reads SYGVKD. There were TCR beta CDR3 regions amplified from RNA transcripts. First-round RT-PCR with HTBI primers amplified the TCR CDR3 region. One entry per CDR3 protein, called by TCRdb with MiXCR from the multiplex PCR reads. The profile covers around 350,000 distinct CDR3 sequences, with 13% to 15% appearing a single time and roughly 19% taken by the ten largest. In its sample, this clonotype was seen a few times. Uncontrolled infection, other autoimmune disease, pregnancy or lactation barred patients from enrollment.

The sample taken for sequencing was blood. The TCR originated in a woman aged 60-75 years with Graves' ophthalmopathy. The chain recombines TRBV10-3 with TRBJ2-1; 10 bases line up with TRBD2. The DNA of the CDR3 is TGTGCCACCCAAGGGACTAGCGTTTACAATGAGCAGTTCTTC. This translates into CATQGTSVYNEQFF.